A single sample is the source of the 30 T cell receptor beta chains below, sequenced in a study of OX40 agonist ivuxolimab in advanced cancers. The data were produced by immunoSEQ multiplex PCR, yet TCRdb's version contains in-frame clones alone and is incomplete. This table has around 20,000 clones, 84% appearing once. The sample in question was CD4+ or CD8+ T cells sorted from blood, obtained in a trial of the OX40 agonist ivuxolimab. The receptors derive from an adult with an advanced solid tumor such as melanoma, head and neck, liver or kidney cancer.

The genes are TRBV27 and TRBJ1-1; 11 bases fit TRBD1. Germline trimming cut 8 bases from V and 6 bases from J; bases unmatched to any gene: 2. This CDR3 contains 12 residues. Germline V lookup: CDR1 MNHEY, CDR2 SMNVEV (reference sequence). The CDR3 nucleotides are TGTGCCAGCTCGGGACAGGGGGCTGAAGCTTTCTTT. Translated, it gives CASSGQGAEAFF.

The V gene is TRBV4-1, the J gene TRBJ2-5; D is ambiguous. The germline CDR1 and CDR2 sequences are MGHRA and YSYEKL. The CDR3 consists of 13 residues. Trimming pared 1 base from V and 9 bases from J, leaving 12 bases between. This CDR3 is CASSQGTAPAQYF. The CDR3, as DNA: TGCGCCAGCAGCCAAGGGACGGCGCCCGCCCAGTACTTC.

V gene TRBV11-2 combines with J gene TRBJ2-7; D tentatively fits TRBD1 or TRBD2 (6 bases each). CDR3 size: 13 residues. CDR1 SGHAT and CDR2 FQNNGV come from the germline V gene. V shed 5 bases and J shed 6 bases, with 14 bases lying between them. The CDR3 is CASSPTGALEQYF. CDR3 DNA sequence: TGTGCCAGCAGCCCCACGGGGGCCCTCGAGCAGTACTTC.

The chain carries TRBV4-1 and TRBJ1-1; 8 bases map to TRBD1. V shed 1 base, J shed 0 bases, and the junction held 1 base outside the gene matches. CDR1 is MGHRA and CDR2 is YSYEKL in the germline V gene. This CDR3 region has 15 residues. CDR3: CASSQGQGLNTEAFF. CDR3 bases: TGCGCCAGCAGCCAAGGACAGGGGCTGAACACTGAAGCTTTCTTT.

The J gene is TRBJ1-1, the V gene TRBV15, with TRBD1 matching 8 bases. Germline V gene lookup returns CDR1 LNHNV and CDR2 YYDKDF (reference sequence). This CDR3 region has 16 residues. Trimming took 0 bases from V and 2 from J; bases not matched to a gene: 5. The DNA for the CDR3 is TGTGCCACCAGCAGAGATCGGGCAGGGGGCAACACTGAAGCTTTCTTT. Translating gives CATSRDRAGGNTEAFF.

This clone has just one count. This chain connects TRBV21-1 to TRBJ2-7. TRBV21-1 is a known pseudogene. The CDR3 has 16 residues. The CDR3 bases are TGTGCCAGCAGCCTTACGGGCCGTACCTCCTCCTACGAGCAGTACTTC. Translation gives CASSLTGRTSSYEQYF.

Regarding this clone: An end of the junction does not agree with germline; a read error may underlie this. The CDR3 sequence: CASSLVKGTEAFF. The CDR3 DNA reads as TGTGCTAGCAGCTTAGTCAAAGGGACTGAAGCTTTCTTT. V and J are TRBV7-7 and TRBJ1-1; the D is unclear. This CDR3 is 13 amino acids long. Germline-derived CDR1 and CDR2 are SSHAT and FNYEAQ (reference sequence).

This clone is medium-sized. V gene TRBV28 combines with J gene TRBJ2-5, with TRBD1 matching 8 bases. J gave up 4 bases and V 5 bases, and 12 bases lay outside the gene matches. The CDR3 is made up of 16 amino acids. The germline gives CDR1 MDHEN, CDR2 SYDVKM. DNA for the CDR3: TGTGCCAGCAGTCCCCGTGTAGGGGGACAGGCAGAGACCCAGTACTTC. It encodes CASSPRVGGQAETQYF. Full variable domain (rest looked up from reference TRBV28 and TRBJ2-5): DVKVTQSSRYLVKRTGEKVFLECVQDMDHENMFWYRQDPGLGLRLIYFSYDVKMKEKGDIPEGYSVSREKKERFSLILESASTNQTSMYLCASSPRVGGQAETQYFGPGTRLLVL.

The chain combines TRBV7-3 with TRBJ2-5; 11 nucleotides line up with TRBD2. The CDR3 runs 15 residues. The junction had 3 bases not matched to a gene; V was cut back by 6 bases and J by 0 bases. From germline, CDR1 is SGHTA and CDR2 FQGTGA. The CDR3 is CASSTSGGDQETQYF. As DNA, the CDR3 is TGTGCCAGCAGTACTAGCGGGGGCGACCAAGAGACCCAGTACTTC.

This sequence joins TRBV30 and TRBJ1-3; possible D gene TRBD1, 5 bases. The CDR3 spans 13 residues. The germline V and J ends were trimmed by 5 bases and 1 base, with 9 bases remaining between them. From germline, CDR1 is GTSNPN and CDR2 SVGIG (reference sequence). The CDR3 sequence is CAWLGESGNTIYF. The CDR3 bases are TGTGCCTGGTTGGGGGAGTCTGGAAACACCATATATTTT.

The V and J genes are TRBV27 and TRBJ2-5; D perhaps matches TRBD2 (5 bases). CDR1 is MNHEY and CDR2 is SMNVEV in the germline V gene (reference sequence). The CDR3 loop spans 13 amino acids. Trimming took off 8 bases at V and 5 bases at J, with 15 bases between the two ends. The CDR3 reads CASGEGFLETQYF. DNA for the CDR3: TGTGCCAGCGGTGAGGGATTTCTCGAGACCCAGTACTTC.

The rearrangement uses TRBV7-9 and TRBJ2-7, with D possibly TRBD1 on 6 matching bases. CDR1 and CDR2 (germline): SEHNR, FQNEAQ (reference sequence). Trimming removed 5 bases from V and 2 bases from J, with 10 bases in between. This CDR3 is built from 13 residues. The CDR3 here is CASSPRTAYEQYF. The CDR3 coding sequence is TGTGCCAGCAGCCCACGGACAGCCTACGAGCAGTACTTC.

V usage is TRBV5-1 and J usage is TRBJ1-3, with unresolved D. The V gene's germline CDR1 is SGHRS and CDR2 YFSETQ. The CDR3 length is 17 residues. V dropped 0 bases and J dropped 0 bases, with 13 bases sitting between them. CDR3: CASSLDGRALSGNTIYF. CDR3 nucleotide sequence: TGCGCCAGCAGCTTGGACGGACGGGCCCTCTCTGGAAACACCATATATTTT.

The gene calls are TRBV6-5 and TRBJ2-1, with 10 bases identical to TRBD2. CDR3 length equals 16 residues. The germline CDR1 and CDR2 sequences are MNHEY and SVGAGI. Germline trimming cut 3 bases from V and 5 bases from J; bases unmatched to any gene: 7. The CDR3 loop reads CASSYVSGGSDNEQFF. For the CDR3, the DNA is TGTGCCAGCAGTTATGTTAGCGGGGGGTCGGACAATGAGCAGTTCTTC.

The V and J genes are TRBV27 and TRBJ1-2; the D gene is possibly TRBD1 (6 bases). Trimming took 3 bases from V and 8 from J, leaving 16 bases between them. This CDR3 comprises 14 residues. Germline V CDR1 and CDR2: MNHEY, SMNVEV (reference sequence). DNA for the CDR3: TGTGCCAGCAGTTTTTTCGGGACAAGGAGCGGCTACACCTTC. This gives the protein CASSFFGTRSGYTF.

The chain joins TRBV2 to TRBJ1-5; D call uncertain. This CDR3 contains 16 residues. Germline assignment: CDR1 SNHLY and CDR2 FYNNEI. V was shortened by 1 base and J by 0 bases, with 10 bases between the two germline ends. CDR3 amino acids: CASSEVRVPSNQPQHF. The CDR3 DNA is TGTGCCAGCAGTGAAGTTAGGGTCCCTAGCAATCAGCCCCAGCATTTT.

The genes are TRBV6-6 and TRBJ2-1; no clear D gene. Per germline, CDR1 MNHNY and CDR2 SVGAGI (reference sequence). Trimming cost V 6 bases and J 6 bases, with 9 bases left between them. CDR3 length equals 12 residues. This CDR3 is CASSPYRNEQFF. The CDR3 nucleotides read TGTGCCAGCAGCCCCTACCGCAATGAGCAGTTCTTC.

The chain combines TRBV9 with TRBJ2-2; D might be TRBD1 or TRBD2, each matching 5 bases. Trimming shortened V by 0 bases and J by 7 bases, and 16 bases separated the two germline ends. This CDR3 region has 16 residues. Germline assignment: CDR1 SGDLS and CDR2 YYNGEE. CDR3 residues: CASSVGGGLKGGELFF. For the CDR3, the DNA is TGTGCCAGCAGCGTAGGGGGCGGGCTGAAAGGCGGGGAGCTGTTTTTT.

The V call is TRBV28, the J call TRBJ2-3; D unclear. The CDR3 has 12 residues. Trimming removed 6 bases from V and 1 base from J, with 5 bases in between. Per germline, CDR1 MDHEN and CDR2 SYDVKM. The CDR3 sequence: CASRLGTDTQYF. In nucleotides, the CDR3 is TGTGCCAGCAGGCTAGGCACAGATACGCAGTATTTT.

This rearrangement joins TRBV6-1 to TRBJ2-3, with 8 bases matching TRBD1. The length of the CDR3 is 16 residues. V dropped 3 bases and J dropped 0; count of bases not matched to a gene: 5. Germline CDR1 MNHNS, CDR2 SASEGT. The CDR3 DNA is TGTGCCAGCAGTGACCTAACAGGGGGAAGCACAGATACGCAGTATTTT. Amino acids: CASSDLTGGSTDTQYF.

The sample holds one count of this clone. The chain carries TRBV13 and TRBJ2-5, with TRBD2 matching 10 bases. This CDR3 contains 15 residues. The trim removed 6 bases at V and 0 bases at J, leaving 4 bases unmatched. CDR1 is PRHDT, CDR2 FYEKMQ, per germline (reference sequence). DNA of the CDR3: TGTGCCAGCAGTCCAACTAGCGGGGACCAAGAGACCCAGTACTTC. Translation: CASSPTSGDQETQYF. Together with reference TRBV13 and TRBJ2-5, the CDR3 gives the full variable domain: AAGVIQSPRHLIKEKRETATLKCYPIPRHDTVYWYQQGPGQDPQFLISFYEKMQSDKGSIPDRFSAQQFSDYHSELNMSSLELGDSALYFCASSPTSGDQETQYFGPGTRLLVL.

Points on this clone: One junction end does not reproduce the germline sequence, and a read error may be involved. The rearrangement links TRBV28 to TRBJ2-7, with TRBD1 identical over 8 bases. The germline V gene has CDR1 MDHEN and CDR2 SYDVKM. This CDR3 region has 16 residues. The CDR3 reads CASSLWTGPSSYEQYF. For the CDR3, the DNA is TGTGCCAGCAGCTTATGGACAGGGCCTTCATCCTACGAGCAGTACTTC. The variable domain in full, completed from reference TRBV28 and TRBJ2-7, reads DVKVTQSSRYLVKRTGEKVFLECVQDMDHENMFWYRQDPGLGLRLIYFSYDVKMKEKGDIPEGYSVSREKKERFSLILESASTNQTSMYLCASSLWTGPSSYEQYFGPGTRLTVT.

The chain carries TRBV2 and TRBJ1-4; TRBD1 matches at 7 bases. With V trimmed by 7 bases and J by 8 bases, 13 bases remained unmatched. The CDR3 covers 15 residues. Per the germline V gene, CDR1 is SNHLY and CDR2 is FYNNEI. The CDR3 spells CASIQQTGFGEKLFF. The CDR3 nucleotides are TGTGCCAGCATTCAACAGACAGGGTTCGGGGAAAAACTGTTTTTT.

In this sample, this clone turned up once. The chain combines TRBV5-4 with TRBJ2-2; 8 bases line up with TRBD1. Per germline, CDR1 SGHNT and CDR2 YYREEE (reference sequence). The CDR3 is 16 amino acids. J gave up 5 bases and V 5 bases, and 11 bases lay outside the gene matches. CDR3 in amino acids: CASRNNRGIGTGELFF. CDR3 coding DNA: TGTGCCAGCAGGAATAACAGGGGGATTGGGACCGGGGAGCTGTTTTTT. Complete variable domain (other parts from reference TRBV5-4 and TRBJ2-2): ETGVTQSPTHLIKTRGQQVTLRCSSQSGHNTVSWYQQALGQGPQFIFQYYREEENGRGNFPPRFSGLQFPNYSSELNVNALELDDSALYLCASRNNRGIGTGELFFGEGSRLTVL.

Here the CDR3 DNA reads TGTGCCAGCAGTTACGGTGAAGCTTTCTTT. Translated: CASSYGEAFF. The J gene is TRBJ1-1, the V gene TRBV6-1; D unclear. CDR1 is MNHNS and CDR2 is SASEGT in the germline V gene. The CDR3 is 10 residues long. V dropped 5 bases and J dropped 7 bases, with 5 bases sitting between them.

A note on this clone: The junction departs from the called germline gene at one end, perhaps through a read error. The chain is built from TRBV27 and TRBJ2-3; D ambiguous. Germline CDR1 MNHEY, CDR2 SMNVEV (reference sequence). The CDR3 spans 17 residues. CDR3 nucleotides: TGTGCCAGCAGTATATCCCTTCTGCAGGCGGCCACAGATACGCAGTATTTT. Translation gives CASSISLLQAATDTQYF.

V gene TRBV15 combines with J gene TRBJ2-1; 7 bases align to TRBD1. Trimming cost V 0 bases and J 8 bases; bases outside gene matches: 13. Germline CDR1 reads LNHNV; CDR2 reads YYDKDF (reference sequence). The CDR3 is 17 residues long. The DNA for the CDR3 is TGTGCCACCAGCAGAGATGAAGGGGGCCTGCACAACGATGAGCAGTTCTTC. It codes for CATSRDEGGLHNDEQFF.

The V gene is TRBV9, the J gene TRBJ1-1; 7 positions match TRBD1. The germline V gene encodes CDR1 SGDLS and CDR2 YYNGEE. This CDR3 contains 15 residues. J was trimmed by 0 bases and V by 3 bases; bases with no gene match: 5. For the CDR3, the DNA is TGTGCCAGCAGCGGAATGACAGGGTTGAACACTGAAGCTTTCTTT. Protein: CASSGMTGLNTEAFF.

The chain couples TRBV4-1 to TRBJ2-1, with a weak D call TRBD2 (6 bases). The CDR3 is 16 residues long. Germline lookup yields CDR1 MGHRA and CDR2 YSYEKL. V was clipped by 1 base and J by 4 bases, with 14 bases between them. The CDR3 nucleotides are TGCGCCAGCAGCCAAGGAGCGAGCGGGCTATACAATGAGCAGTTCTTC. This translates into CASSQGASGLYNEQFF.

The rearrangement links TRBV29-1 to TRBJ1-2, with 7 bases identical to TRBD1. CDR1 is SQVTM and CDR2 is ANQGSEA in the germline V gene. The CDR3 is 15 amino acids. Germline trimming cut 7 bases from V and 0 bases from J; bases unmatched to any gene: 11. The CDR3: CSARPLGQSNYGYTF. CDR3 sequence (DNA): TGCAGCGCCCGCCCCCTGGGACAGTCTAACTATGGCTACACCTTC.